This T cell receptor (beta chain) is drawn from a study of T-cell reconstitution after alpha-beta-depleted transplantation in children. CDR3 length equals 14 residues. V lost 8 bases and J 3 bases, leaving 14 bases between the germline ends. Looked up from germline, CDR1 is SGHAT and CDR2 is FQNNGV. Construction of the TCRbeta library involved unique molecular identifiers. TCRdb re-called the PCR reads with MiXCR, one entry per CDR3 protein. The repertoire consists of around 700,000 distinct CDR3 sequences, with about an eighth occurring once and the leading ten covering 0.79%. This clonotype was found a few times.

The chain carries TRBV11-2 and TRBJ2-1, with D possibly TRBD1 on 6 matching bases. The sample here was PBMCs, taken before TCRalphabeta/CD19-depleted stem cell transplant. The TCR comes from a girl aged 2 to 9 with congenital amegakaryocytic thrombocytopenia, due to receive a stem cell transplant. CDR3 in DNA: TGTGCCAGCGGGTCGTCAGGGGACTACAATGAGCAGTTCTTC. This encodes CASGSSGDYNEQFF.